The 7 T cell receptor beta chains below all came from one sample that was sequenced in a study of OX40 agonist ivuxolimab in advanced cancers. Libraries were prepared by immunoSEQ multiplex PCR; TCRdb keeps only in-frame clonotypes and omits some of them. Of approximately 50,000 clones in the sample, around 85% were seen once. The sample consisted of CD4+ or CD8+ T cells sorted from blood, taken in a trial of the OX40 agonist ivuxolimab. These receptors were obtained from an adult with an advanced solid tumor such as melanoma, head and neck, liver or kidney cancer.

The chain combines TRBV6-6 with TRBJ2-1; 7 bases match TRBD2. The germline gives CDR1 MNHNY, CDR2 SVGAGI (reference sequence). V trimming: 6 bases; J trimming: 6 bases; junction bases outside the gene matches: 11. CDR3 length equals 15 residues. For the CDR3, the DNA is TGTGCCAGCAGCCGGGAGGCAGGGCTGGTCAATGAGCAGTTCTTC. It encodes CASSREAGLVNEQFF.

This chain joins TRBV11-3 and TRBJ2-1, with D uncertain. Germline V gene lookup returns CDR1 SGHNT and CDR2 YENEEA. This CDR3 spans 13 amino acids. The V gene lost 5 bases and the J gene lost 9 bases, with 14 bases spanning the gap. The CDR3 DNA reads TGTGCCAGCAGCCCTAGAGTAGGCTCTGAGCAGTTCTTC. It translates to CASSPRVGSEQFF.

The rearrangement links TRBV4-3 to TRBJ1-2; D might be TRBD1 (5 bases). Trimming removed 1 base from V and 3 bases from J, with 12 bases in between. The CDR3 consists of 15 residues. From germline, CDR1 is LGHNA and CDR2 YSLEER. The CDR3 is CASSQGAGFDYGYTF. CDR3 DNA sequence: TGCGCCAGCAGCCAAGGGGCAGGGTTTGACTATGGCTACACCTTC.

The J gene is TRBJ2-3, the V gene TRBV11-3; 10 nucleotides line up with TRBD2. CDR3 length: 19 residues. V was pared by 5 bases and J by 0 bases, with 14 bases of the junction left unmatched. Germline V CDR1 and CDR2: SGHNT, YENEEA. The CDR3 DNA is TGTGCCAGCAGCGCCCTCCTAGCGGGAGTCAAGCCTAGCACAGATACGCAGTATTTT. Translation gives CASSALLAGVKPSTDTQYF.

The V call is TRBV6-1, the J call TRBJ2-7; unclear D gene. CDR1 MNHNS and CDR2 SASEGT come from the germline V gene. V was cut by 5 bases and J by 2 bases, with 16 bases left in between. There are 15 residues in the CDR3. The CDR3 DNA reads TGTGCCAGCAGTCCGGCCGGAAAGAAAACCTACGAGCAGTACTTC. It specifies CASSPAGKKTYEQYF.

The chain is built from TRBV4-2 and TRBJ2-2; no reliable D call. Germline CDR1 is LGHNA and CDR2 is YNFKEQ. V was cut by 0 bases and J by 7 bases, with 9 bases left in between. CDR3 length: 14 residues. As DNA, the CDR3 is TGTGCCAGCAGCCAAGATCAGTTTTACGGGGAGCTGTTTTTT. Translating it yields CASSQDQFYGELFF.

The rearrangement links TRBV28 to TRBJ2-1, with 9 nucleotides matching TRBD1. Germline CDR1 is MDHEN and CDR2 is SYDVKM. CDR3 length equals 15 residues. The V gene end was trimmed by 7 bases and the J gene end by 8 bases; junction bases not matched to a gene: 12. The CDR3 region has the DNA TGTGCCAGCACCTCCTCGGACAGGGGAGGGTATGAGCAGTTCTTC. Its translation: CASTSSDRGGYEQFF.